This T cell receptor (beta chain) was sequenced during a study of CD8 T cells in Susac syndrome. This clonotype appeared a single time. The V gene's germline CDR1 is SGHTA and CDR2 FQGNSA. Losses at the gene ends were 3 bases for V and 5 bases for J; bases not matched to a gene: 4. The CDR3 consists of 14 residues. With random hexamers, roughly 0.45 to 1 ug RNA was reverse transcribed. In TCRdb, the immunoSEQ multiplex PCR reads were re-called with MiXCR into one record per CDR3 protein. This table holds roughly 150,000 distinct CDR3 sequences, approximately 90% found once. The clonotype originates from a human donor in good health. This chain joins TRBV7-2 and TRBJ2-5; 9 bases match TRBD2. The sequenced material came from CD4+ T cells from PBMCs. The DNA of the CDR3 is TGTGCCAGCAGCTTGGGACTAGCCAGCGAGACCCAGTACTTC. As protein: CASSLGLASETQYF.